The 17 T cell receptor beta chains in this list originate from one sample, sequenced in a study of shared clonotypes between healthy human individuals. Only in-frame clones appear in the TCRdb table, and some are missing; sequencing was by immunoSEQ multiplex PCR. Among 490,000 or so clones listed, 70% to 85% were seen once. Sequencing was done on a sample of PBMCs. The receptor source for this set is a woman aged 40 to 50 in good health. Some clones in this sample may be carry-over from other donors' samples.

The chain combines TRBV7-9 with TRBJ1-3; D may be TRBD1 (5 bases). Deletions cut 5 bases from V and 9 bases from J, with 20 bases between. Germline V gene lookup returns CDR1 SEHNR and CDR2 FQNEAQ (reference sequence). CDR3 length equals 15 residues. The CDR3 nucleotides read TGTGCCAGCAGCCCCGTGGGGCTCAGGGTCGGCACCATATATTTT. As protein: CASSPVGLRVGTIYF.

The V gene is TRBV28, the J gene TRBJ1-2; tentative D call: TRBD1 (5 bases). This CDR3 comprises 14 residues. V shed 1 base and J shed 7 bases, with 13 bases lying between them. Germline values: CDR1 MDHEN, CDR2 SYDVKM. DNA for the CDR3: TGTGCCAGCAGTTTATTGGGGGGAAGGAGTGGCTACACCTTC. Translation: CASSLLGGRSGYTF.

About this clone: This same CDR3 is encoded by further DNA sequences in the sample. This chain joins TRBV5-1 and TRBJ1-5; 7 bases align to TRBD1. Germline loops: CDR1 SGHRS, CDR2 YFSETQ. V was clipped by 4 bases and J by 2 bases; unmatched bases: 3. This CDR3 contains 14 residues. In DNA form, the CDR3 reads TGCGCCAGCAGCCGGACAGGCGGCAATCAGCCCCAGCATTTT. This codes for CASSRTGGNQPQHF.

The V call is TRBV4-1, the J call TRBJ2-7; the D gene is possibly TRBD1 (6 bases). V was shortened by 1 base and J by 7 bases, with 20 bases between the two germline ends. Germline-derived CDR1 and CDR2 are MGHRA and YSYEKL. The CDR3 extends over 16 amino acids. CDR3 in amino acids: CASSQGRARGLGEQYF. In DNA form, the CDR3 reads TGCGCCAGCAGCCAAGGCCGGGCCAGGGGCCTTGGGGAGCAGTACTTC.

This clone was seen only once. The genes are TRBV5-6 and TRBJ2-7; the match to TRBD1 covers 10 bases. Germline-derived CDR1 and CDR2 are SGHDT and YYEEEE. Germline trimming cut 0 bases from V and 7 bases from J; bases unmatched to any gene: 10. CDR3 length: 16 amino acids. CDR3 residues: CASSLAGTGAVGEQYF. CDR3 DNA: TGTGCCAGCAGCTTGGCCGGGACAGGGGCTGTTGGGGAGCAGTACTTC.

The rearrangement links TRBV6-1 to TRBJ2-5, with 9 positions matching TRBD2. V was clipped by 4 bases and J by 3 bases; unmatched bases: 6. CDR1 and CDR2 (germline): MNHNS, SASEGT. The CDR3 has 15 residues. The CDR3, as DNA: TGTGCCAGCAGTGCCCGGACTAGCGTGGAAGAGACCCAGTACTTC. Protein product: CASSARTSVEETQYF.

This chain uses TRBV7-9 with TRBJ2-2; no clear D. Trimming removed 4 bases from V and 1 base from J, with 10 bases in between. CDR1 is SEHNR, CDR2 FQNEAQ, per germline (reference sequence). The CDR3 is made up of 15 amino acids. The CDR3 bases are TGTGCCAGCAGCTCCCGAAAGAGGAACACCGGGGAGCTGTTTTTT. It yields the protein CASSSRKRNTGELFF.

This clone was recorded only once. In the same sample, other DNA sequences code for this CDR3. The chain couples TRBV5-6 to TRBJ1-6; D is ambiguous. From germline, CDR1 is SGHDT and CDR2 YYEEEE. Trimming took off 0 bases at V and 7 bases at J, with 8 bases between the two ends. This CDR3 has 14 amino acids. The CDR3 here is CASSLVAGNSPLHF. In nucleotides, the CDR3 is TGTGCCAGCAGCTTGGTGGCGGGAAATTCACCCCTCCACTTT.

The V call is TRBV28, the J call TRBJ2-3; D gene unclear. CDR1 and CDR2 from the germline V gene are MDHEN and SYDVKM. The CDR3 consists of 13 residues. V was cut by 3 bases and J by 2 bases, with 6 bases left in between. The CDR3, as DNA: TGTGCCAGCAGTTTTCAGCTCACAGATACGCAGTATTTT. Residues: CASSFQLTDTQYF.

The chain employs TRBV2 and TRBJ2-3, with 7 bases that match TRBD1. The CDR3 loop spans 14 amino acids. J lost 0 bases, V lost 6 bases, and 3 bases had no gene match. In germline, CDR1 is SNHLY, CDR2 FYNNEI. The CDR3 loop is CASRDRISTDTQYF. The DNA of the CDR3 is TGTGCCAGCAGGGACAGGATAAGCACAGATACGCAGTATTTT.

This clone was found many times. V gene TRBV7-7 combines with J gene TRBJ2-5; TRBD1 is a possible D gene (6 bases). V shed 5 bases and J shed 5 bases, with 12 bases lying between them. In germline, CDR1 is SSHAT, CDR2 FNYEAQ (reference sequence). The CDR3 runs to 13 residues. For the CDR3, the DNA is TGTGCCAGCAGCAAACAGGGCGGGGAGACCCAGTACTTC. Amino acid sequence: CASSKQGGETQYF. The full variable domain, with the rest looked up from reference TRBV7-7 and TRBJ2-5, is GAGVSQSPRYKVTKRGQDVTLRCDPISSHATLYWYQQALGQGPEFLTYFNYEAQPDKSGLPSDRFSAERPEGSISTLTIQRTEQRDSAMYRCASSKQGGETQYFGPGTRLLVL.

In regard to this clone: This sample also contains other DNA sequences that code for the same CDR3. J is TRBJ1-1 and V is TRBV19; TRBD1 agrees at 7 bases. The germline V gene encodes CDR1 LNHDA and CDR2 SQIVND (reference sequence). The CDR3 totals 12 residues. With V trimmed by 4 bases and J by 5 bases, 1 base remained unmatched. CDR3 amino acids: CASSNRGTEAFF. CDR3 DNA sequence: TGTGCCAGTAGTAACAGGGGAACTGAAGCTTTCTTT.

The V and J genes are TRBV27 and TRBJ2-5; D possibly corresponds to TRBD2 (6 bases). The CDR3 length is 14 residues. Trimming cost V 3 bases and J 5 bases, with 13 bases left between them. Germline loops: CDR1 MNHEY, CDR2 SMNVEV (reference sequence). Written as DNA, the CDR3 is TGTGCCAGCAGTTTTCTGGGGACTGCGGAGACCCAGTACTTC. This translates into CASSFLGTAETQYF.

CDR3 protein: CASSLGRTAEQYF. The CDR3 region has the DNA TGTGCCAGCAGCTTGGGCAGGACAGCCGAGCAGTACTTC. This rearrangement joins TRBV5-4 to TRBJ2-7, with D possibly being TRBD1 (6 bases). Germline-derived CDR1 and CDR2 are SGHNT and YYREEE (reference sequence). The CDR3 has 13 amino acids. Trimming stripped 0 bases from V and 6 bases from J, with 10 bases between. The full variable domain, rest sourced from reference TRBV5-4 and TRBJ2-7, is ETGVTQSPTHLIKTRGQQVTLRCSSQSGHNTVSWYQQALGQGPQFIFQYYREEENGRGNFPPRFSGLQFPNYSSELNVNALELDDSALYLCASSLGRTAEQYFGPGTRLTVT.

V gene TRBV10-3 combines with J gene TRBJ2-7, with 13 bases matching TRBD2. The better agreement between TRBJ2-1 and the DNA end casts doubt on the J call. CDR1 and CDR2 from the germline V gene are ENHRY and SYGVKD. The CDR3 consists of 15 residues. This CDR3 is CAISEGLAGDNEQFF. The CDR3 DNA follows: TGTGCCATCAGTGAAGGACTAGCGGGAGACAATGAGCAGTTCTTC.

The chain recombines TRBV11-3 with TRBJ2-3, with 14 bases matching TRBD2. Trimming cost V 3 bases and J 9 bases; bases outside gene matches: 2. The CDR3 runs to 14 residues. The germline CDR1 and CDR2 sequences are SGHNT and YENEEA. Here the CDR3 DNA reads TGTGCCAGCAGCTTGGGACTAGCGGGAGCAACGCAGTATTTT. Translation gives CASSLGLAGATQYF.

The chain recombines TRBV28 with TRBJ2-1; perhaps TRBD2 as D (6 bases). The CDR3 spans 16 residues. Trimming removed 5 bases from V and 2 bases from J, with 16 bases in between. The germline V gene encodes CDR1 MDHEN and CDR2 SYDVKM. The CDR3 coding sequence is TGTGCCAGCAGTCGCGCCGGCGGGGTCGCCTACAATGAGCAGTTCTTC. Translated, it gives CASSRAGGVAYNEQFF.